This T cell receptor beta chain comes out of a study of CD8 T cells in Susac syndrome. Study information: Patients with Susac syndrome, at blood draw, were therapy-naive, on corticosteroids, or on intravenous immunoglobulin alone.

TEMRA cells were FACS-enriched, and CD8+ and CD4+ T cells were isolated negatively. Whole-study results and caveats: The study's TCR sequencing and HLA analysis drew on a certain number of individuals. That number was acknowledged as relatively small.

RNA totalling roughly 0.45 to 1 ug underwent reverse transcription with random hexamers. Amplification of TCR beta CDR3 by immunoSEQ multiplex PCR spanned 54 Vbeta and 13 Jbeta. TCRdb re-called the immunoSEQ multiplex PCR reads with MiXCR, one entry per CDR3 protein. The sample has about 150,000 distinct CDR3 sequences, 85% to 95% seen once; the top ten hold around 0.15%. About this clonotype: What it binds is not known.

Germline CDR1 and CDR2: SQVTM and ANQGSEA. The V end lost 6 bases, the J end lost 6 bases, and 15 bases lay between the germline ends. The length of the CDR3 is 13 residues. The TCR originated in a human donor with Susac syndrome. Input material: CD4+ T cells from PBMCs. The V call is TRBV29-1, the J call TRBJ2-1, with TRBD1 as a possible D gene (6 bases). This CDR3 reads CSVPQGSGNEQFF. The CDR3 nucleotides read TGCAGCGTGCCCCAGGGGAGTGGCAATGAGCAGTTCTTC.